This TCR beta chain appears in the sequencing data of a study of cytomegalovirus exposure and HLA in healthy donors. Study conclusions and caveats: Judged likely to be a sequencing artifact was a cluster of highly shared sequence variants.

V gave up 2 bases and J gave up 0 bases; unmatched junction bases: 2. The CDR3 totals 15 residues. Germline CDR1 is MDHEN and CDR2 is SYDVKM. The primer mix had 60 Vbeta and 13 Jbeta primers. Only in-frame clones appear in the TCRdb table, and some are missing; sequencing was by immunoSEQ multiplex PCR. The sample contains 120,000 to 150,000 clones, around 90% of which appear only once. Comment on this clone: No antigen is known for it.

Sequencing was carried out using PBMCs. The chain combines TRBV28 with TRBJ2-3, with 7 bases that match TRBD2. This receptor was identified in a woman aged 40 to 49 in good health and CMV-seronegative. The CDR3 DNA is TGTGCCAGCAGTTTAAGGGAGGGTAGCACAGATACGCAGTATTTT. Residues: CASSLREGSTDTQYF.